This T cell receptor (beta chain) came from a study of Graves' ophthalmopathy and Graves' hyperthyroidism. This clonotype was counted a few times. Its specificity is not known. This clone may be a read error of a much larger clone one base away. If no ophthalmopathy appeared within 18 months of follow-up, hyperthyroidism was termed stable. Orbital computed tomography and thyroid ultrasound, along with TRAb, serum thyroxine and clinical symptoms, underpinned diagnosis. This CDR3 contains 14 residues. The ends lost 11 bases at V and 2 bases at J; junction bases unmatched: 10. Germline V gene lookup returns CDR1 LNHDA and CDR2 SQIVND (reference sequence). Study-level results: A roughly 81% specificity and around 89% sensitivity were achieved by a 13-signature model that separated ophthalmopathy from stable hyperthyroidism. Detection in blood was also observed for most expanded thyroid clonotypes above 0.001 frequency.

The TCR beta CDR3 regions underwent amplification from RNA transcripts. HTBI primers served in a first-round RT-PCR, which a second-round multiplex PCR followed. TCRdb analysed the multiplex PCR reads with MiXCR anew, one entry per CDR3 protein. The table has 300,000 to 500,000 distinct CDR3 sequences, 15% seen once. The TCR originated in a woman younger than 35 with stable Graves' hyperthyroidism. Sequenced: peripheral blood. The gene calls are TRBV19 and TRBJ2-7, with 9 bases that match TRBD1. DNA of the CDR3: TGTGCCCGTGCCGGGACAGGGACTACCTACGAGCAGTACTTC. Encoded protein: CARAGTGTTYEQYF.